What follows is one TCR beta chain and its context. V lost 4 bases to trimming and J lost 4 bases, with 19 bases between them. CDR1 MDHEN and CDR2 SYDVKM come from the germline V gene. The CDR3 loop spans 16 amino acids. These data belong to a study of blood T cell repertoires in COVID-19. The table came from immunoSEQ multiplex PCR; TCRdb's copy has only in-frame clones and leaves some out. The sample carries about 200,000 clones, 75% to 90% recorded once. Sequenced: peripheral blood. The chain couples TRBV28 to TRBJ1-2; TRBD1 might be the D (5 bases). The TCR was taken from a human donor with active or convalescent COVID-19. The donor label of this sample is uncertain. CDR3: CASSSPEGQNFYGYTF. In DNA, the CDR3 is TGTGCCAGCAGTTCGCCGGAAGGACAAAATTTCTATGGCTACACCTTC.